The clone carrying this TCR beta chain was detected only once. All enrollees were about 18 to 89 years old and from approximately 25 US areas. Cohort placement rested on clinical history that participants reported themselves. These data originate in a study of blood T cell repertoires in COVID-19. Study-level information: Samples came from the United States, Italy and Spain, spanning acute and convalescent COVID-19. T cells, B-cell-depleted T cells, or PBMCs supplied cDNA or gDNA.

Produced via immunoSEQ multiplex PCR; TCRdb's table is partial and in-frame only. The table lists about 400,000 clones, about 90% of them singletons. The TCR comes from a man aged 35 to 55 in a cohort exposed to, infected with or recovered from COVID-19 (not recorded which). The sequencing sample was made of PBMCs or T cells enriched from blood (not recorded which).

This chain's CDR3 is CASSTQGGNQPQHF. Here the CDR3 DNA reads TGTGCCAGCAGCACCCAGGGTGGCAATCAGCCCCAGCATTTT. The V call is TRBV5-4, the J call TRBJ1-5; weak D call: TRBD1 (5 bases). The germline CDR1 and CDR2 sequences are SGHNT and YYREEE (reference sequence). The CDR3 extends over 14 amino acids. Trimming took 4 bases from V and 2 from J, leaving 10 bases between them.